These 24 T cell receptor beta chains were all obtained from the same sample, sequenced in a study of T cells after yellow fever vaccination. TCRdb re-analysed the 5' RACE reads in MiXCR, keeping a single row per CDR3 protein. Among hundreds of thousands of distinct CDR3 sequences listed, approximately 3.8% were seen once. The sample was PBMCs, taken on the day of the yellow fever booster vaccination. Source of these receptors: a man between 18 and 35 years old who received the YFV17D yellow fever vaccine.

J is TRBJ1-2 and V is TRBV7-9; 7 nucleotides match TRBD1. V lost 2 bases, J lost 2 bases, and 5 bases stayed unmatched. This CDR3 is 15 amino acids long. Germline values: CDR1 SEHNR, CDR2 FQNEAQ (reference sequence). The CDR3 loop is CASSLPSTGNYGYTF. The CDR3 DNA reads TGTGCCAGCAGCTTACCCTCGACAGGGAACTATGGCTACACCTTC.

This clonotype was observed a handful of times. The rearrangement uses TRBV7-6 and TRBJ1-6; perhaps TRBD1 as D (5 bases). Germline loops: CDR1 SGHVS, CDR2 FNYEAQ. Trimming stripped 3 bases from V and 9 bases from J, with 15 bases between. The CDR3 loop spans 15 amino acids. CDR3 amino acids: CASSFSSARGSPLHF. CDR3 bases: TGTGCCAGCAGCTTTTCATCGGCAAGGGGTTCACCCCTCCACTTT.

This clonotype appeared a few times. CDR3 amino acids: CASSIWDRGDNEQFF. CDR3 coding DNA: TGTGCCAGTAGTATCTGGGACAGGGGGGATAATGAGCAGTTCTTC. This chain uses TRBV19 with TRBJ2-1; TRBD1 matches at 11 bases. With 3 bases clipped from V and 7 bases from J, the junction kept 5 bases outside the gene matches. The germline V gene has CDR1 LNHDA and CDR2 SQIVND (reference sequence). The CDR3 sequence is 15 residues long.

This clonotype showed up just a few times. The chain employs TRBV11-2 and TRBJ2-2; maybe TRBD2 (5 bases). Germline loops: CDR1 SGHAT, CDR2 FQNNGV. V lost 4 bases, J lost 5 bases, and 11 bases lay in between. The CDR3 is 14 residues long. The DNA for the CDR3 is TGTGCCAGCAGCTCCCCCCGGGGAACCGGGGAGCTGTTTTTT. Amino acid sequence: CASSSPRGTGELFF. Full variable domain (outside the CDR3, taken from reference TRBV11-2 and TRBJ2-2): EAGVAQSPRYKIIEKRQSVAFWCNPISGHATLYWYQQILGQGPKLLIQFQNNGVVDDSQLPKDRFSAERLKGVDSTLKIQPAKLEDSAVYLCASSSPRGTGELFFGEGSRLTVL.

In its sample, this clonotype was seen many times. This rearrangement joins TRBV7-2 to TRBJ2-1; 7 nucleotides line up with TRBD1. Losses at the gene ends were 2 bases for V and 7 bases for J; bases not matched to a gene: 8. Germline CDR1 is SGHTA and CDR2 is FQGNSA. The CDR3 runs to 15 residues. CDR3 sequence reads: CASSLTRQGLNEQFF. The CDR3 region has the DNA TGTGCCAGCAGCTTAACCCGACAGGGCTTGAATGAGCAGTTCTTC.

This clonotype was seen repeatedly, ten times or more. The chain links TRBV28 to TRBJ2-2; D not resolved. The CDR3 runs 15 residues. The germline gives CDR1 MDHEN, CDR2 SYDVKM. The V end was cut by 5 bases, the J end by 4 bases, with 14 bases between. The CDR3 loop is CASSLRFRPTGELFF. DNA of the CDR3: TGTGCCAGCAGTCTCCGATTTCGACCCACCGGGGAGCTGTTTTTT.

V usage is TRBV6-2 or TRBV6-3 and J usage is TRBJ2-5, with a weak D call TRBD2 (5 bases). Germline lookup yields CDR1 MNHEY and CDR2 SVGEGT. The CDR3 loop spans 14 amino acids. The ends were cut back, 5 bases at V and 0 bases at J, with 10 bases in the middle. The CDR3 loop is CASSAWEYQETQYF. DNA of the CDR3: TGTGCCAGCAGTGCTTGGGAGTACCAAGAGACCCAGTACTTC.

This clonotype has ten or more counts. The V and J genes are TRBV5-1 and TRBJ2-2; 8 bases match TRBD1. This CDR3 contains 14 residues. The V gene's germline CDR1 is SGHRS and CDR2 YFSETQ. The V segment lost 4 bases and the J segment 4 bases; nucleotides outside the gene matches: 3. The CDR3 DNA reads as TGCGCCAGCAGCGGACAGGGTCCCACCGGGGAGCTGTTTTTT. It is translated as CASSGQGPTGELFF.

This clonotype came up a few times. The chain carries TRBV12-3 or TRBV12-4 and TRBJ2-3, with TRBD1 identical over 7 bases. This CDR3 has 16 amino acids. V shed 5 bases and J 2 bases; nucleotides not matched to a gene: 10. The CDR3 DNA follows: TGTGCCAGCAGTCCTCGGGACAGCACTTACACAGATACGCAGTATTTT. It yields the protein CASSPRDSTYTDTQYF.

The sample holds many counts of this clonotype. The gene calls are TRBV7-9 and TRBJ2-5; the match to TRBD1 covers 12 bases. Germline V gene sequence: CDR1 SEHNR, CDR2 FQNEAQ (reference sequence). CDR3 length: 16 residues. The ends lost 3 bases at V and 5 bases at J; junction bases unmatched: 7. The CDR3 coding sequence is TGTGCCAGCAGCTTCCGGGACAGGGGGCGCGAGGAGACCCAGTACTTC. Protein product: CASSFRDRGREETQYF.

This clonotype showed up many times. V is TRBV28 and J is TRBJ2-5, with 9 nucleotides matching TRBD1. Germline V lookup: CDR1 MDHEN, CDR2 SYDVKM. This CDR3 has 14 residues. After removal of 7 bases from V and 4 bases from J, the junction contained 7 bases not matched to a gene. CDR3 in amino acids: CASIRDRDRETQYF. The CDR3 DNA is TGTGCCAGCATCCGGGACAGGGATCGAGAGACCCAGTACTTC.

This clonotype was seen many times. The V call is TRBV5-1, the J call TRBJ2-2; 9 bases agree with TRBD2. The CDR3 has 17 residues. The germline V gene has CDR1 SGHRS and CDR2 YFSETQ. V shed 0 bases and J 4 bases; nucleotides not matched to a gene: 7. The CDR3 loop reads CASSLAGLAGSTGELFF. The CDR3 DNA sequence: TGCGCCAGCAGCTTGGCCGGGCTAGCGGGATCCACCGGGGAGCTGTTTTTT.

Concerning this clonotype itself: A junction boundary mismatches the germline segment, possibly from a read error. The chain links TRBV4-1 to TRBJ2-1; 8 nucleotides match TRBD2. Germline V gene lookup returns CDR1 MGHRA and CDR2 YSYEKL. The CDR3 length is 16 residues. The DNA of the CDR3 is TGCGCCAGCAGCCAAGCCCCGGGGGGGTACTACAATGAGCAGTTATTC. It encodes CASSQAPGGYYNEQLF.

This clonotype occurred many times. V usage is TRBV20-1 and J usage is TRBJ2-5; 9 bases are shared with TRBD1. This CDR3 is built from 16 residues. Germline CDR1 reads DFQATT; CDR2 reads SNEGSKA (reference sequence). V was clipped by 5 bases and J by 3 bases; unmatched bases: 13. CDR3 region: CSAGLNRGRIKETQYF. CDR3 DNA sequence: TGCAGTGCTGGACTAAACAGGGGGCGGATCAAAGAGACCCAGTACTTC.

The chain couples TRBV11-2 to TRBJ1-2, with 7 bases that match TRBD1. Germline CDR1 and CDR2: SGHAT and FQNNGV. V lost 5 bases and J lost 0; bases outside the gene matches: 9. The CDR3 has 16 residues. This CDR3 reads CASSRSGTATNYGYTF. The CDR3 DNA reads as TGTGCCAGCAGCCGGTCAGGGACAGCTACTAACTATGGCTACACCTTC. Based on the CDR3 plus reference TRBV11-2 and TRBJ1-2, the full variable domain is EAGVAQSPRYKIIEKRQSVAFWCNPISGHATLYWYQQILGQGPKLLIQFQNNGVVDDSQLPKDRFSAERLKGVDSTLKIQPAKLEDSAVYLCASSRSGTATNYGYTFGSGTRLTVV.

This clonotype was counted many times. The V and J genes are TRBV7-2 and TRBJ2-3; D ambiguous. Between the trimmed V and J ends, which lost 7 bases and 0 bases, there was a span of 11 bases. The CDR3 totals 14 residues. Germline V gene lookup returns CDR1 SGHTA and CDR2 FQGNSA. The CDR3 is CASTAVTSTDTQYF. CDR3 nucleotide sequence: TGTGCCAGCACCGCGGTCACTAGCACAGATACGCAGTATTTT.

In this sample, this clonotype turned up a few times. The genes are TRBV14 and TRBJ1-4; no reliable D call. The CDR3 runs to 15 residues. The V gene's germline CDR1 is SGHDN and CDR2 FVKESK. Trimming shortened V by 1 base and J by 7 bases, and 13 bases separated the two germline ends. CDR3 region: CASSQGGGRSEKLFF. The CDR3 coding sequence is TGTGCCAGCAGCCAAGGAGGAGGGAGGAGTGAAAAACTGTTTTTT.

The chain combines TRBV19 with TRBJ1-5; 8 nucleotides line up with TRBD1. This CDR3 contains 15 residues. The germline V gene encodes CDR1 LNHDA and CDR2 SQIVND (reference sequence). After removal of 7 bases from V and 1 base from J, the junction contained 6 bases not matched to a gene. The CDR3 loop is CASTTGGRSNQPQHF. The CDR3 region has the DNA TGTGCCAGTACCACAGGGGGGAGGAGCAATCAGCCCCAGCATTTT.

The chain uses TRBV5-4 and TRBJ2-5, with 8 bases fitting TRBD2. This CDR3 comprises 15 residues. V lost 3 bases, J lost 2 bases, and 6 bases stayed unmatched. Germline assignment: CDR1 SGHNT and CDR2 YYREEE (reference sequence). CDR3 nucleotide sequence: TGTGCCAGCAGCTCGGGGGGGCCGAAACAAGAGACCCAGTACTTC. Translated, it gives CASSSGGPKQETQYF.

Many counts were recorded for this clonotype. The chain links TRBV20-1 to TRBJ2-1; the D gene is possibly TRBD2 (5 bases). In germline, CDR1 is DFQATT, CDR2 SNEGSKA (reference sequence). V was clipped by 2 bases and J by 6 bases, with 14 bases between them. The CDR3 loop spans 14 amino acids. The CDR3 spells CSARTWTFLNEQFF. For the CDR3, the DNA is TGCAGTGCTAGAACCTGGACTTTTCTCAATGAGCAGTTCTTC.

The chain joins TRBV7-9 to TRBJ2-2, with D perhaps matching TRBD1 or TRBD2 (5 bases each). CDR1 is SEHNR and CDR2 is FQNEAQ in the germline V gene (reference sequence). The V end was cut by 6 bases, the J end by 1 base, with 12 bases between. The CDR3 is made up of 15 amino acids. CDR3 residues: CASSPGPMNTGELFF. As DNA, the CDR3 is TGTGCCAGCAGTCCGGGACCGATGAACACCGGGGAGCTGTTTTTT.

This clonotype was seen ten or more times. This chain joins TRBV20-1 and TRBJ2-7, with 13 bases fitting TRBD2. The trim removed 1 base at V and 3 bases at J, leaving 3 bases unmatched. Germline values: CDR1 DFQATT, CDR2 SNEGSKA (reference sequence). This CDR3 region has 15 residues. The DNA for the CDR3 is TGCAGTGCTAGAGGACTAGCGGGGGGCATCTACGAGCAGTACGTC. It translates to CSARGLAGGIYEQYV.

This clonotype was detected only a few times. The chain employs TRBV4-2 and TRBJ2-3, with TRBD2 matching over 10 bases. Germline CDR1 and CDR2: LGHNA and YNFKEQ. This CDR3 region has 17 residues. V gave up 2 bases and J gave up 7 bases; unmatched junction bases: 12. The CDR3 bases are TGTGCCAGCAGCCAATCCCGGTCCAGCGGGGGGGCAAATACGCAGTATTTT. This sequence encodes CASSQSRSSGGANTQYF.

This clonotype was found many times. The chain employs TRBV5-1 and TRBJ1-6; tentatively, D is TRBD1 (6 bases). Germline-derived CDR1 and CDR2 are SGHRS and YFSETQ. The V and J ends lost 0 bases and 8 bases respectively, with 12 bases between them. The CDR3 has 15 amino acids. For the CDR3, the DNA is TGCGCCAGCAGCTTGGAGCAGGGGCCCTATTCACCCCTCCACTTT. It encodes CASSLEQGPYSPLHF. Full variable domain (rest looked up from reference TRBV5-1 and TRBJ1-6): KAGVTQTPRYLIKTRGQQVTLSCSPISGHRSVSWYQQTPGQGLQFLFEYFSETQRNKGNFPGRFSGRQFSNSRSEMNVSTLELGDSALYLCASSLEQGPYSPLHFGNGTRLTVT.